This T cell receptor beta chain appears in the sequencing data of a study of T cell responses to AZD1222 COVID-19 vaccine. Findings and caveats of the study: Reportedly, nearly half of unique spike TCRs recognized epitopes outside B.1.351/B.1.1.7 mutations. Baseline seropositivity occurred in only six AZD1222 recipients. In all cases, repertoires were sampled only after the peak T cell response.

Germline CDR1 SGHNT, CDR2 YYREEE (reference sequence). This CDR3 has 11 residues. The germline V and J ends were trimmed by 4 bases and 7 bases, with 8 bases remaining between them. Comment on this clone: Its target is unknown.

The protocol was immunoSEQ multiplex PCR, while the TCRdb copy is restricted to in-frame clones and leaves out a portion. The data show about 81,000 clones, around 93% seen once. Sequenced material: peripheral blood, taken 28 days after the second AZD1222 dose. This sequence was found in an adult who received the AZD1222 COVID-19 vaccine. The genes are TRBV5-4 and TRBJ1-1; D call uncertain. Here the CDR3 reads CASSLNDEAFF. The CDR3 DNA reads as TGTGCCAGCAGCCTGAATGATGAAGCTTTCTTT.